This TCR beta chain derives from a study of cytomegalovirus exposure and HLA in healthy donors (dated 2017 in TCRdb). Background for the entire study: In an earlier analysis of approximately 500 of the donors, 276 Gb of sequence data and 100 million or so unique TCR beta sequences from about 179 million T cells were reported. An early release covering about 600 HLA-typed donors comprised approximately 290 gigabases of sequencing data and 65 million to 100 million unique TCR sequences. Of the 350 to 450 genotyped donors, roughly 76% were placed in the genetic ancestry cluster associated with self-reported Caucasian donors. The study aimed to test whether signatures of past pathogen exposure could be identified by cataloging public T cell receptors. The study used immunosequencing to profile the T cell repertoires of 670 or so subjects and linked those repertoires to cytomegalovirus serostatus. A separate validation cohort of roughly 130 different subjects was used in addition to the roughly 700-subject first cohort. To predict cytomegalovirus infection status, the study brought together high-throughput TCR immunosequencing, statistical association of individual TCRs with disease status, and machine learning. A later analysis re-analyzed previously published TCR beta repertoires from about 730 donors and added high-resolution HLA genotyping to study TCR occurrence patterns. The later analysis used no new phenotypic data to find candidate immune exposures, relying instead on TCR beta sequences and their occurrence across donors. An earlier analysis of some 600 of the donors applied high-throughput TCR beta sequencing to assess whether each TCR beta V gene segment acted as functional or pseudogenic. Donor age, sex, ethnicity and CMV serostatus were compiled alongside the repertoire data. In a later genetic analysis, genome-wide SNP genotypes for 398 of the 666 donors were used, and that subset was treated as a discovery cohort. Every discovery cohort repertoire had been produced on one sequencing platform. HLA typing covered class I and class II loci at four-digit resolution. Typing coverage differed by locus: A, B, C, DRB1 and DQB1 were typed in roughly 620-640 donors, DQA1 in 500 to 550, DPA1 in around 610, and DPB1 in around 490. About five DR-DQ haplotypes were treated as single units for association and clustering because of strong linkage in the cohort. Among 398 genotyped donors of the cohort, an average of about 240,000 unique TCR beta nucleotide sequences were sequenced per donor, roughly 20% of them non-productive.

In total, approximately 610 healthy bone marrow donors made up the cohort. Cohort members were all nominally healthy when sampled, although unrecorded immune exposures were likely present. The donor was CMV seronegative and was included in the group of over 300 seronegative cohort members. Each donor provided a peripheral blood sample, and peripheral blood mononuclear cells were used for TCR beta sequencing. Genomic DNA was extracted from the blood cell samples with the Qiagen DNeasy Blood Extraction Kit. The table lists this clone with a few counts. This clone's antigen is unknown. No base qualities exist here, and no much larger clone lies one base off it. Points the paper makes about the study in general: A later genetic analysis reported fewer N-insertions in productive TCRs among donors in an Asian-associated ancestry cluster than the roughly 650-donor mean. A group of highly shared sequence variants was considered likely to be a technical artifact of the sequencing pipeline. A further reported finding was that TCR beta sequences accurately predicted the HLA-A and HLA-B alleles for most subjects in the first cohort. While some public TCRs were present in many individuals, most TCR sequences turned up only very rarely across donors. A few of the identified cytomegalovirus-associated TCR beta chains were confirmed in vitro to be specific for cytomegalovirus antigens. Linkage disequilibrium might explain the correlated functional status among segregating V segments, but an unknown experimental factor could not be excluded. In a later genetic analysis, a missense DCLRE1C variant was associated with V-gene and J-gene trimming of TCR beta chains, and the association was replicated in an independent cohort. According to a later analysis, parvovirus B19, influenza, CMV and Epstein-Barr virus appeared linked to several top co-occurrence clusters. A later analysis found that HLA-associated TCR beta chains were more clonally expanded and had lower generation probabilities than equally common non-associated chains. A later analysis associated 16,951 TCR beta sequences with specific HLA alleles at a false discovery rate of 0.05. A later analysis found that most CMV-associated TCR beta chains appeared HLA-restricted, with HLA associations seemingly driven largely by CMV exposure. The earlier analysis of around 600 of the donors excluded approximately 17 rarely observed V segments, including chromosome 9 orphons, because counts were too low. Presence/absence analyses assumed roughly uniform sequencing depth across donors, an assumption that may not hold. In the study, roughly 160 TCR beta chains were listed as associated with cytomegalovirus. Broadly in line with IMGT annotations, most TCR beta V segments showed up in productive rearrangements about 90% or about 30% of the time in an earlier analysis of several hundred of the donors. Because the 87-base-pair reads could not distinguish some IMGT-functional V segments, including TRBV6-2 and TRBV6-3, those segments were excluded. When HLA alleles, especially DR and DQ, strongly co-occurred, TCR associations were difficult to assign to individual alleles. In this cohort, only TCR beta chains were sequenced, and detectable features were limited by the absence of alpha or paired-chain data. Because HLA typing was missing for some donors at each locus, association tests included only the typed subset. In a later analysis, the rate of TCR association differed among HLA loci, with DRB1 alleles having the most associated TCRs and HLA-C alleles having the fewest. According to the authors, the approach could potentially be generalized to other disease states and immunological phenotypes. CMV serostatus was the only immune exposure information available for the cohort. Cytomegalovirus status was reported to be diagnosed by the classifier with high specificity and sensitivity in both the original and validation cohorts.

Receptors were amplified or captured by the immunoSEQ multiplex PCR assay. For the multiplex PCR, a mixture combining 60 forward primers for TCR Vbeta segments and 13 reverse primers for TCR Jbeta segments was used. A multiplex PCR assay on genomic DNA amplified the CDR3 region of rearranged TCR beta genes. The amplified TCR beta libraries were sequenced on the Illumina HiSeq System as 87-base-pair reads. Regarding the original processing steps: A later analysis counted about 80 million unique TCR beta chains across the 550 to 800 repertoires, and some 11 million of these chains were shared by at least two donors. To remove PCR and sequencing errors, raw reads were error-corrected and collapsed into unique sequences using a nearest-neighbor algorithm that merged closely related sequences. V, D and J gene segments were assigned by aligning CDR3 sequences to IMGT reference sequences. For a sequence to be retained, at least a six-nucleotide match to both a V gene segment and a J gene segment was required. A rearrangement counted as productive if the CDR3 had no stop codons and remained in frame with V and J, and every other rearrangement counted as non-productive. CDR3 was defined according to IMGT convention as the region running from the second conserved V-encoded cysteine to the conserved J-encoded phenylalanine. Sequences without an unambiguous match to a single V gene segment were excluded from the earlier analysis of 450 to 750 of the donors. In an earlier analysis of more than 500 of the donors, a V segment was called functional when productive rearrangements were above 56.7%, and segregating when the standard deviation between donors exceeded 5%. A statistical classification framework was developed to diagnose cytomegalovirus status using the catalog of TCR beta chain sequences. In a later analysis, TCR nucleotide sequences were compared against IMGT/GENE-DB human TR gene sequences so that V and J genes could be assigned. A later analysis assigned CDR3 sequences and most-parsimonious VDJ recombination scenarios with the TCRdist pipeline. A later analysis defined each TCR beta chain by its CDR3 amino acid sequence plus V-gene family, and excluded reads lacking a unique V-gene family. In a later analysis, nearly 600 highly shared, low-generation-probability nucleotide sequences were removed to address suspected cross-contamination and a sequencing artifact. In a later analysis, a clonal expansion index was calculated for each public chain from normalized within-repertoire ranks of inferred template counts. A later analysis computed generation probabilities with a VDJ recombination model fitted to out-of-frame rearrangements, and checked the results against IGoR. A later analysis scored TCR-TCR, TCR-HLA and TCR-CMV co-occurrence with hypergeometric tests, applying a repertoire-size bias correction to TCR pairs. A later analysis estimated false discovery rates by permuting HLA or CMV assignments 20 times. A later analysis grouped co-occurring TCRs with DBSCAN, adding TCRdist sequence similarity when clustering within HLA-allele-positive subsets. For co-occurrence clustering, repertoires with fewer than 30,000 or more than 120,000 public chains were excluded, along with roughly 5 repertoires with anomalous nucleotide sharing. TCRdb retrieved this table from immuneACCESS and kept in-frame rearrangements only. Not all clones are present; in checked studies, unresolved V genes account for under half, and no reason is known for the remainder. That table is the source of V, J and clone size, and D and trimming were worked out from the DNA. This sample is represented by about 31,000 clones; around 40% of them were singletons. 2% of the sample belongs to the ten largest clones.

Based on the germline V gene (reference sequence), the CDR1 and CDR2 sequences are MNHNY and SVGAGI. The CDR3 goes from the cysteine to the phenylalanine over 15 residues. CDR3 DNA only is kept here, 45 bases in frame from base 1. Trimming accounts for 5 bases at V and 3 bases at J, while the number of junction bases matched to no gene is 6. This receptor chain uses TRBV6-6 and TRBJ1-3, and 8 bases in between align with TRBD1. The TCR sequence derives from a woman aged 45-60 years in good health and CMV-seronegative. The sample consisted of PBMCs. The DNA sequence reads TGTGCCAGCAGTGGACAGGGTGCGCTTGGAAACACCATATATTTT. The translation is CASSGQGALGNTIYF.